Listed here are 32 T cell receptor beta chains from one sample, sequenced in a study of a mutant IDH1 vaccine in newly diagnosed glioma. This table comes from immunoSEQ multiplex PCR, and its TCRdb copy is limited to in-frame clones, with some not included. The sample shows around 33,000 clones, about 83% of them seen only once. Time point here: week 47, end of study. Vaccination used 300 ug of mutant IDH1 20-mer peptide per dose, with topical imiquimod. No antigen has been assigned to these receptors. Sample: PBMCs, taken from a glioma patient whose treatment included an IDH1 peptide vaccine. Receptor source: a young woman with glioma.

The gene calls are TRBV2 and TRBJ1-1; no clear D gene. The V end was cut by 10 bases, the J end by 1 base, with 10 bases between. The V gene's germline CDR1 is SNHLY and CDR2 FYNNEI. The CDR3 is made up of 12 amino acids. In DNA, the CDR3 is TGTGCCACCGGCCTGGAGAACACTGAAGCTTTCTTT. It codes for CATGLENTEAFF.

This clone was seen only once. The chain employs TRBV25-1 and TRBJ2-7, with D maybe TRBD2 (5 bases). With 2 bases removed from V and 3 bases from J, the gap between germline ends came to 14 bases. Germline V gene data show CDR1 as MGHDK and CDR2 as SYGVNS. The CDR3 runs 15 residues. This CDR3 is CASSEPGNGNYEQYF. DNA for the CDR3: TGTGCCAGCAGTGAACCGGGAAACGGGAACTACGAGCAGTACTTC.

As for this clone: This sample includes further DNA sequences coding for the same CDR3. The CDR3 loop reads CASSLEGSGNTEAFF. The CDR3 DNA reads TGTGCCAGCAGCTTGGAAGGTTCGGGGAACACTGAAGCTTTCTTT. This chain links TRBV5-8 with TRBJ1-1, with no clear D. This CDR3 comprises 15 residues. The ends were cut back, 0 bases at V and 1 base at J, with 10 bases in the middle. Germline V gives CDR1 SGHTS, CDR2 YDEGEE.

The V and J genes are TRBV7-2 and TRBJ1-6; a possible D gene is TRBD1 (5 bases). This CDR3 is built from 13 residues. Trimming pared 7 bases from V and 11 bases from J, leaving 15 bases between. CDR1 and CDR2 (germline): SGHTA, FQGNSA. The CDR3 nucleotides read TGTGCCAGCACCCTAACGACAGTTCCACCCCTCCACTTT. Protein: CASTLTTVPPLHF. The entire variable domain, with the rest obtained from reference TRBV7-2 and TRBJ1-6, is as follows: GAGVSQSPSNKVTEKGKDVELRCDPISGHTALYWYRQSLGQGLEFLIYFQGNSAPDKSGLPSDRFSAERTGGSVSTLTIQRTQQEDSAVYLCASTLTTVPPLHFGNGTRLTVT.

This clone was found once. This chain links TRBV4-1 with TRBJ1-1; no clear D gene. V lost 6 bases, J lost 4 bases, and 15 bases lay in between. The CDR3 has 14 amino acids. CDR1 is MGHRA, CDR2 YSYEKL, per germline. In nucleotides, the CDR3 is TGCGCCAGCAGGACCGGACCCCAGTCCACTGAAGCTTTCTTT. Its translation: CASRTGPQSTEAFF.

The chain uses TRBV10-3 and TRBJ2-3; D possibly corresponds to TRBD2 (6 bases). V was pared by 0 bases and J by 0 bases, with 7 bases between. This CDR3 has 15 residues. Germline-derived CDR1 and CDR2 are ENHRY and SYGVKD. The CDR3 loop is CAISESGTSTDTQYF. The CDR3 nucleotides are TGTGCCATCAGTGAGTCTGGGACTAGCACAGATACGCAGTATTTT.

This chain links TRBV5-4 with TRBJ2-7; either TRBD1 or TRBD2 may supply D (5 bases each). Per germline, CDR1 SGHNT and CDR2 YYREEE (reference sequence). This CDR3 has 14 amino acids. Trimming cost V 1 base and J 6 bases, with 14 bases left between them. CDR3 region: CASSLSGTRGEQYF. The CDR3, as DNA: TGTGCCAGCAGCTTGTCTGGGACGAGGGGCGAGCAGTACTTC.

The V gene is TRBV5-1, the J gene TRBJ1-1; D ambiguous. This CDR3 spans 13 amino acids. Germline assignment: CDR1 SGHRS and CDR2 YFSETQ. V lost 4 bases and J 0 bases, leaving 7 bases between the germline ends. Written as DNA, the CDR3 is TGCGCCAGCAGCACGGACCTGAACACTGAAGCTTTCTTT. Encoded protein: CASSTDLNTEAFF.

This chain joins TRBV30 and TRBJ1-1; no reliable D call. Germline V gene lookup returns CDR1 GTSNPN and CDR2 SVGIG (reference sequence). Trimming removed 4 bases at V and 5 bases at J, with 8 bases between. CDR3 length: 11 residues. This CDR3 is CAWNDQTEAFF. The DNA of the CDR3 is TGTGCCTGGAACGACCAAACTGAAGCTTTCTTT.

The CDR3 sequence is CASSLGSGGRETQYF. The CDR3 DNA follows: TGTGCCAGCAGCTTGGGATCAGGGGGGCGAGAGACCCAGTACTTC. The chain combines TRBV5-6 with TRBJ2-5, with D perhaps matching TRBD1 (7 bases). CDR3 length: 15 residues. Germline loops: CDR1 SGHDT, CDR2 YYEEEE. V shed 0 bases and J shed 4 bases, with 13 bases lying between them.

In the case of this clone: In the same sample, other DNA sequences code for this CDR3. CDR3 nucleotides: TGTGCCAGCAGTTACGGTGGGAACTATGGCTACACCTTC. Translation gives CASSYGGNYGYTF. The V call is TRBV6-5, the J call TRBJ1-2, with unresolved D. The V end was cut by 2 bases, the J end by 2 bases, with 6 bases between. CDR1 is MNHEY, CDR2 SVGAGI, per germline. This CDR3 is 13 amino acids long.

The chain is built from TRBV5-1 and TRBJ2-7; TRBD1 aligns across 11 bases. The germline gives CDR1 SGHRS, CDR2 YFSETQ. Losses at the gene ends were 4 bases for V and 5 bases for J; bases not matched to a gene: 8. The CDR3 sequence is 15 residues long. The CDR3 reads CASSLGTGGIHEQYF. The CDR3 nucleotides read TGCGCCAGCAGCCTCGGGACAGGGGGTATTCACGAGCAGTACTTC.

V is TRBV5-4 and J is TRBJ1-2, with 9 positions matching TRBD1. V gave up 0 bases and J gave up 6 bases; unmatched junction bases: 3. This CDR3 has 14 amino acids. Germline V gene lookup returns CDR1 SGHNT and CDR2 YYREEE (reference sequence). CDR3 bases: TGTGCCAGCAGCTTGGAACAGGGGGCGCATGGCTACACCTTC. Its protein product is CASSLEQGAHGYTF.

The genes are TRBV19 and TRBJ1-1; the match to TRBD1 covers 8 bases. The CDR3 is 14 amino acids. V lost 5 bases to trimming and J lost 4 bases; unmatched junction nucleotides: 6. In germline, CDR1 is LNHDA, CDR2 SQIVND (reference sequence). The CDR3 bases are TGTGCCAGTAGTTGGGGCAGGGGGCCCACTGAAGCTTTCTTT. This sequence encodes CASSWGRGPTEAFF.

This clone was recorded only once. The CDR3 sequence: CASSLQGPVGNTIYF. Written as DNA, the CDR3 is TGTGCCAGCAGTCTACAGGGTCCGGTTGGAAACACCATATATTTT. The rearrangement links TRBV6-5 to TRBJ1-3; the D gene is possibly TRBD1 (6 bases). Trimming cost V 5 bases and J 3 bases, with 14 bases left between them. Germline CDR1 MNHEY, CDR2 SVGAGI. The CDR3 spans 15 residues.

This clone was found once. Written as DNA, the CDR3 is TGTGCCAGCACCTACAGGGGTAGCACAGATACGCAGTATTTT. Protein product: CASTYRGSTDTQYF. This chain uses TRBV6-5 with TRBJ2-3; 7 bases map to TRBD1. The CDR3 covers 14 residues. Germline-derived CDR1 and CDR2 are MNHEY and SVGAGI. V was pared by 7 bases and J by 0 bases, with 4 bases of the junction left unmatched.

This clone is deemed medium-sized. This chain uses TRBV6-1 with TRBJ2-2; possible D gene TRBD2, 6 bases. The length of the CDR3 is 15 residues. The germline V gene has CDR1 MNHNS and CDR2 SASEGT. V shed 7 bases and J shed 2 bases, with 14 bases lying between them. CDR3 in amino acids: CASIRGGRNTGELFF. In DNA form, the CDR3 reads TGTGCCAGCATAAGGGGAGGCAGAAACACCGGGGAGCTGTTTTTT.

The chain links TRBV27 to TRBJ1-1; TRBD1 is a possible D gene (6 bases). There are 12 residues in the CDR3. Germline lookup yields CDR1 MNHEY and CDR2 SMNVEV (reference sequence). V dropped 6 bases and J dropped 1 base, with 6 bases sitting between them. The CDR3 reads CASRDRNTEAFF. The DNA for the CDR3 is TGTGCCAGCAGGGACAGGAACACTGAAGCTTTCTTT.

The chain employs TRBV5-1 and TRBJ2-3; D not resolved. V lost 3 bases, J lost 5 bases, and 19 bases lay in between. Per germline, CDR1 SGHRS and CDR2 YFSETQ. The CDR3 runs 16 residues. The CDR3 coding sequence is TGCGCCAGCAGCTCCGAGGACCGGATGGATAAAGATACGCAGTATTTT. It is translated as CASSSEDRMDKDTQYF.

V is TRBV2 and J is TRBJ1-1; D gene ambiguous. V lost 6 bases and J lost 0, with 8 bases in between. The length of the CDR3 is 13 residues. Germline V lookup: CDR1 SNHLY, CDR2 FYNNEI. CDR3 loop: CASRREVNTEAFF. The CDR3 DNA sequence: TGTGCCAGCAGAAGGGAAGTGAACACTGAAGCTTTCTTT.

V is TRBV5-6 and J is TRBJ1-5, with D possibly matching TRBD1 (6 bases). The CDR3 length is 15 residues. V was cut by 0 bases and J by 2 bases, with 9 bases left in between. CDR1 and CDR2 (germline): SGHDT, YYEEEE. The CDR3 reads CASSLGRQGNQPQHF. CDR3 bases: TGTGCCAGCAGCTTGGGGAGACAGGGCAATCAGCCCCAGCATTTT. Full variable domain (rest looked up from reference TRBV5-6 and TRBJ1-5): DAGVTQSPTHLIKTRGQQVTLRCSPKSGHDTVSWYQQALGQGPQFIFQYYEEEERQRGNFPDRFSGHQFPNYSSELNVNALLLGDSALYLCASSLGRQGNQPQHFGDGTRLSIL.

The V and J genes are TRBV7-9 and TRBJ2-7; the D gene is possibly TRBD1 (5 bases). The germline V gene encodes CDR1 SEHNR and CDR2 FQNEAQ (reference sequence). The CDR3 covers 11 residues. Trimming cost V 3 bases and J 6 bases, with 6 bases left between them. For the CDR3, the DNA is TGTGCCAGCAGCTTTGGGGCCGAGCAGTACTTC. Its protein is CASSFGAEQYF.

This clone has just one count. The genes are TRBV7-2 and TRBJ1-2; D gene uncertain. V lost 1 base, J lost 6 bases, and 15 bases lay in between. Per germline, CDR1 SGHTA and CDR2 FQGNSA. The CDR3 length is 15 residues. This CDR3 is CASSLDPSSVNGYTF. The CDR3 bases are TGTGCCAGCAGCTTAGATCCCTCGTCGGTTAATGGCTACACCTTC.

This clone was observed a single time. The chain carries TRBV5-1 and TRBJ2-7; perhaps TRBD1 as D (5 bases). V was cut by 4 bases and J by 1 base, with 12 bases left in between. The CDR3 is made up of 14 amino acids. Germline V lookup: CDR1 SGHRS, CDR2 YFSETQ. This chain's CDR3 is CASSEQVTSYEQYF. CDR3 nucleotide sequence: TGCGCCAGCAGCGAACAGGTGACATCCTACGAGCAGTACTTC.

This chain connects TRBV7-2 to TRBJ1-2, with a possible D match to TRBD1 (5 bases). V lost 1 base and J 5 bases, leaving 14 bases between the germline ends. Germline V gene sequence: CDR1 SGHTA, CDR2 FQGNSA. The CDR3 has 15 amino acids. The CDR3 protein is CASSLDQGLWYGYTF. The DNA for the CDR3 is TGTGCCAGCAGCTTAGATCAGGGTCTCTGGTATGGCTACACCTTC.

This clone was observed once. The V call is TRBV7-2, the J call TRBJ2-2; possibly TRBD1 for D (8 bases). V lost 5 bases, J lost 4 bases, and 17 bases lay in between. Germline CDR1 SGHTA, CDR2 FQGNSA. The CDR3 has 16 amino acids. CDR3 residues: CASSDRGGLGTGELFF. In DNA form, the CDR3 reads TGTGCCAGCAGCGACAGGGGAGGGTTGGGCACCGGGGAGCTGTTTTTT.

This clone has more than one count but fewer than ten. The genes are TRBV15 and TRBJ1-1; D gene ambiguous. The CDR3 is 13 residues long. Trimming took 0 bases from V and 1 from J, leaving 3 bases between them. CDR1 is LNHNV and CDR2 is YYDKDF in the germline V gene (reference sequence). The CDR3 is CATSRERNTEAFF. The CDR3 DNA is TGTGCCACCAGCAGAGAGAGGAACACTGAAGCTTTCTTT. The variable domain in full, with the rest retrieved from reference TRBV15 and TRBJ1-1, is DAMVIQNPRYQVTQFGKPVTLSCSQTLNHNVMYWYQQKSSQAPKLLFHYYDKDFNNEADTPDNFQSRRPNTSFCFLDIRSPGLGDTAMYLCATSRERNTEAFFGQGTRLTVV.

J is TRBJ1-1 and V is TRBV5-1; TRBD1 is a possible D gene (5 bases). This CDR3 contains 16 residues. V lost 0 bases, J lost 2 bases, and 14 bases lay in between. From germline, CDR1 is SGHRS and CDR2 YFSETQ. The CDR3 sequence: CASSLGAQGPNTEAFF. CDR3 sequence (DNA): TGCGCCAGCAGCTTGGGGGCCCAGGGACCTAACACTGAAGCTTTCTTT.

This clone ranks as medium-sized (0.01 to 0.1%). CDR3 bases: TGTGCCAGCAGTGAGTCTTCCGCTCATAGCAATCAGCCCCAGCATTTT. Translation: CASSESSAHSNQPQHF. The rearrangement joins TRBV6-1 to TRBJ1-5; D is uncertain. The CDR3 runs 16 residues. The V gene's germline CDR1 is MNHNS and CDR2 SASEGT. The V and J ends lost 3 bases and 0 bases respectively, with 12 bases between them.

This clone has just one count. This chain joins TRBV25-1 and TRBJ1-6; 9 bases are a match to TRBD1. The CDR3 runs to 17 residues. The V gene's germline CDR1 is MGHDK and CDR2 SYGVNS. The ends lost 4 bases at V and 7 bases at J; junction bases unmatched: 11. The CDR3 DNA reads TGTGCCAGCAGTGCCGGGACGGCCGGGACAGGGAATTCACCCCTCCACTTT. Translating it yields CASSAGTAGTGNSPLHF.

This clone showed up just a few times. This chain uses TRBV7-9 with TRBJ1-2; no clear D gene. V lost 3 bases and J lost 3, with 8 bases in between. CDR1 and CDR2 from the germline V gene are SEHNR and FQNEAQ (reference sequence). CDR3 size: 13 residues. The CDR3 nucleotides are TGTGCCAGCAGCTTGCAGGAGGACTATGGCTACACCTTC. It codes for CASSLQEDYGYTF.

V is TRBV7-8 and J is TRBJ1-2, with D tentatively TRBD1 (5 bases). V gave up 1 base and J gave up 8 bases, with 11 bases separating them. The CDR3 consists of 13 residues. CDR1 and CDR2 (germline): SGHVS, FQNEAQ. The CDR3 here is CASSLGGARGYTF. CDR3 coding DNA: TGTGCCAGCAGCTTAGGGGGCGCGAGAGGCTACACCTTC.